Below are 17 T cell receptor beta chains sequenced from a single sample in a study of blood T cell repertoires in COVID-19. TCRdb keeps only in-frame clones here, not all; method: immunoSEQ multiplex PCR. This sample has about 70,000 clones, with around 86% found just once. Specimen: peripheral blood. The receptors were sampled from an older man with acute or convalescent COVID-19.

The rearrangement uses TRBV5-1 and TRBJ1-2, with 9 bases fitting TRBD1. V dropped 6 bases and J dropped 2; count of bases not matched to a gene: 5. The CDR3 runs to 14 residues. Germline-derived CDR1 and CDR2 are SGHRS and YFSETQ. The CDR3 loop is CASTRTGANYGYTF. CDR3 bases: TGCGCCAGCACCCGGACAGGGGCCAACTATGGCTACACCTTC.

The chain links TRBV7-8 to TRBJ2-5; D unresolved. Germline-derived CDR1 and CDR2 are SGHVS and FQNEAQ. The CDR3 covers 15 residues. Trimming removed 0 bases from V and 1 base from J, with 9 bases in between. The CDR3 is CASSLAGSRQETQYF. The CDR3 DNA reads as TGTGCCAGCAGCTTAGCTGGTAGCCGCCAAGAGACCCAGTACTTC.

The gene calls are TRBV5-1 and TRBJ2-7, with a possible D match to TRBD1 (5 bases). The CDR3 has 14 residues. Trimming took 4 bases from V and 0 from J, leaving 11 bases between them. Per the germline V gene, CDR1 is SGHRS and CDR2 is YFSETQ. CDR3 DNA: TGCGCCAGCAGCGTTGTGACAGCCTCCTACGAGCAGTACTTC. It specifies CASSVVTASYEQYF.

The rearrangement uses TRBV9 and TRBJ2-3; 11 positions agree with TRBD2. V lost 3 bases and J lost 0; bases outside the gene matches: 3. The CDR3 runs 16 residues. The germline gives CDR1 SGDLS, CDR2 YYNGEE. CDR3 protein: CASSGVAGGSTDTQYF. For the CDR3, the DNA is TGTGCCAGCAGCGGGGTAGCGGGAGGGAGCACAGATACGCAGTATTTT.

V is TRBV2 and J is TRBJ2-5; 8 bases are a match to TRBD2. V was pared by 3 bases and J by 2 bases, with 11 bases of the junction left unmatched. This CDR3 region has 17 residues. Looked up from germline, CDR1 is SNHLY and CDR2 is FYNNEI. For the CDR3, the DNA is TGTGCCAGCAGTGAGGGAGGCGTAGCGGGAATTCAAGAGACCCAGTACTTC. Amino acid sequence: CASSEGGVAGIQETQYF.

The chain is built from TRBV12-3 or TRBV12-4 and TRBJ1-5; 7 nucleotides agree with TRBD1. The CDR3 is 13 residues long. The V and J ends lost 5 bases and 6 bases, in that order; junction bases with no gene match: 4. The CDR3 sequence is CASSPTGFQPQHF. The CDR3 DNA is TGTGCCAGCAGTCCGACAGGGTTTCAGCCCCAGCATTTT.

There are a few counts of this clone. The chain carries TRBV7-2 and TRBJ2-1; TRBD2 matches 10 bases. The CDR3 runs to 15 residues. V shed 6 bases and J 8 bases; nucleotides not matched to a gene: 10. Germline lookup yields CDR1 SGHTA and CDR2 FQGNSA. This CDR3 reads CASRPGAGGLHEQFF. The CDR3 coding sequence is TGTGCCAGCAGGCCAGGAGCGGGAGGGCTCCATGAGCAGTTCTTC. Variable domain in full (rest from reference TRBV7-2 and TRBJ2-1): GAGVSQSPSNKVTEKGKDVELRCDPISGHTALYWYRQSLGQGLEFLIYFQGNSAPDKSGLPSDRFSAERTGGSVSTLTIQRTQQEDSAVYLCASRPGAGGLHEQFFGPGTRLTVL.

V and J are TRBV29-1 and TRBJ2-3; TRBD1 might be the D (6 bases). V was trimmed by 6 bases and J by 3 bases, leaving 10 bases between them. Germline V gene data show CDR1 as SQVTM and CDR2 as ANQGSEA. The CDR3 is made up of 12 amino acids. As DNA, the CDR3 is TGCAGCGTACGCGGACAGACAGATACGCAGTATTTT. Translated: CSVRGQTDTQYF.

The rearrangement joins TRBV7-6 to TRBJ2-7; 9 nucleotides agree with TRBD2. CDR1 and CDR2 (germline): SGHVS, FNYEAQ. V gave up 2 bases and J gave up 3 bases; unmatched junction bases: 5. The CDR3 extends over 15 amino acids. This CDR3 reads CASSLMPSGNYEQYF. CDR3 nucleotide sequence: TGTGCCAGCAGCTTAATGCCTAGCGGGAACTACGAGCAGTACTTC.

This clone has a handful of counts. The chain links TRBV5-1 to TRBJ1-4; possibly TRBD1 for D (5 bases). V lost 6 bases to trimming and J lost 4 bases, with 16 bases between them. The CDR3 extends over 15 amino acids. CDR1 and CDR2 (germline): SGHRS, YFSETQ. This chain's CDR3 is CASTAGGTNNEKLFF. The CDR3 DNA follows: TGCGCCAGCACGGCGGGCGGGACGAATAATGAAAAACTGTTTTTT.

This chain connects TRBV30 to TRBJ1-5, with unresolved D. In germline, CDR1 is GTSNPN, CDR2 SVGIG (reference sequence). The germline V and J ends were trimmed by 1 base and 6 bases, with 10 bases remaining between them. CDR3 length: 13 amino acids. CDR3 nucleotide sequence: TGTGCCTGGAGTGCGGGTTTGGTTCAGCCCCAGCATTTT. Amino acids: CAWSAGLVQPQHF.

The chain recombines TRBV4-1 with TRBJ2-1, with 10 bases fitting TRBD2. The length of the CDR3 is 17 residues. The V gene's germline CDR1 is MGHRA and CDR2 YSYEKL. V was pared by 0 bases and J by 4 bases, with 6 bases of the junction left unmatched. DNA for the CDR3: TGCGCCAGCAGCCAAGATGACCGGACTAGCGGTTACAATGAGCAGTTCTTC. Amino acid sequence: CASSQDDRTSGYNEQFF.

The genes are TRBV7-6 and TRBJ2-5; tentative D call: TRBD2 (5 bases). The ends were cut back, 5 bases at V and 5 bases at J, with 15 bases in the middle. The CDR3 consists of 14 residues. The germline CDR1 and CDR2 sequences are SGHVS and FNYEAQ. The DNA of the CDR3 is TGTGCCAGCAGCCCTGGCCCGAGGGTTGAGACCCAGTACTTC. Protein: CASSPGPRVETQYF.

The CDR3 region is CASSFGAGAGEQYF. CDR3 DNA: TGCGCCAGCAGCTTTGGAGCGGGAGCGGGTGAGCAGTACTTC. The chain employs TRBV5-1 and TRBJ2-7; 8 positions agree with TRBD2. The germline gives CDR1 SGHRS, CDR2 YFSETQ. V trimming: 2 bases; J trimming: 7 bases; junction bases outside the gene matches: 8. The CDR3 contains 14 residues. The whole variable domain, filled in from reference TRBV5-1 and TRBJ2-7, reads KAGVTQTPRYLIKTRGQQVTLSCSPISGHRSVSWYQQTPGQGLQFLFEYFSETQRNKGNFPGRFSGRQFSNSRSEMNVSTLELGDSALYLCASSFGAGAGEQYFGPGTRLTVT.

The chain is built from TRBV5-1 and TRBJ2-3; 10 nucleotides match TRBD1. There are 16 residues in the CDR3. Germline CDR1 reads SGHRS; CDR2 reads YFSETQ. The J segment lost 3 bases and the V segment lost 0 bases, leaving 4 bases of the junction unmatched. The CDR3 coding sequence is TGCGCCAGCAGCTTGGAGGACAGGGGGTTAACAGATACGCAGTATTTT. This translates into CASSLEDRGLTDTQYF.

The V call is TRBV7-2, the J call TRBJ2-7; D is possibly TRBD1 (5 bases). Per the germline V gene, CDR1 is SGHTA and CDR2 is FQGNSA. The V and J ends lost 1 base and 3 bases respectively, with 7 bases between them. The CDR3 has 13 residues. The CDR3 DNA sequence: TGTGCCAGCAGCTTAGAACAGGTCTACGAGCAGTACTTC. Translation: CASSLEQVYEQYF.

V and J are TRBV7-2 and TRBJ2-1; D might be TRBD2 (7 bases). Per the germline V gene, CDR1 is SGHTA and CDR2 is FQGNSA. The CDR3 is made up of 17 amino acids. The V end was cut by 3 bases, the J end by 4 bases, with 19 bases between. CDR3 bases: TGTGCCAGCAGCTTGCAACGGGGGGCGGGGCCATACAATGAGCAGTTCTTC. This codes for CASSLQRGAGPYNEQFF.